The 3 T cell receptor beta chains reported below all come from one sample, sequenced in a study of cytomegalovirus exposure and HLA in healthy donors. The PCR had 60 Vbeta and 13 Jbeta primers. Assay used: immunoSEQ multiplex PCR; TCRdb lists only in-frame clones, some missing. The repertoire holds around 160,000 clones, with around 77% as singletons. The specimen sequenced was PBMCs. The receptors derive from a woman in her thirties or forties in good health and CMV-seropositive.

V and J are TRBV5-1 and TRBJ1-2, with 8 bases that match TRBD1. CDR3 length: 15 residues. Germline V gene lookup returns CDR1 SGHRS and CDR2 YFSETQ. V gave up 0 bases and J gave up 3 bases; unmatched junction bases: 4. The CDR3 sequence is CASSLAAGGDYGYTF. CDR3 in DNA: TGCGCCAGCAGCTTGGCGGCAGGGGGCGACTATGGCTACACCTTC. Based on the CDR3 plus reference TRBV5-1 and TRBJ1-2, the full variable domain is KAGVTQTPRYLIKTRGQQVTLSCSPISGHRSVSWYQQTPGQGLQFLFEYFSETQRNKGNFPGRFSGRQFSNSRSEMNVSTLELGDSALYLCASSLAAGGDYGYTFGSGTRLTVV.

The count of this clone is one. This rearrangement joins TRBV27 to TRBJ2-7, with a weak D call TRBD2 (6 bases). The CDR3 covers 13 residues. Germline CDR1 MNHEY, CDR2 SMNVEV (reference sequence). V lost 6 bases and J lost 2, with 11 bases in between. Here the CDR3 DNA reads TGTGCCAGCAGGGATAGCGGTGCCTACGAGCAGTACTTC. Translating it yields CASRDSGAYEQYF.

The chain carries TRBV10-1 and TRBJ1-1; no reliable D call. Germline loops: CDR1 WNHNN, CDR2 SYGVQD (reference sequence). CDR3 length: 16 residues. V was trimmed by 3 bases and J by 4 bases, leaving 18 bases between them. CDR3 protein: CASSESTSARGTEAFF. CDR3 coding DNA: TGCGCCAGCAGTGAATCGACTAGCGCGCGCGGCACTGAAGCTTTCTTT.